One sample yielded the 23 T cell receptor beta chains listed below, sequenced in a study of blood T cell repertoires in COVID-19. Sequencing used immunoSEQ multiplex PCR; TCRdb keeps in-frame clones, though not all of them. The table includes around 310,000 clones, approximately 91% detected once. What was sequenced was peripheral blood. The source of these receptors is a woman aged 55-69 years with acute or convalescent COVID-19.

V and J are TRBV2 and TRBJ1-6; 7 positions match TRBD1. The germline CDR1 and CDR2 sequences are SNHLY and FYNNEI. The CDR3 is 13 amino acids. Germline trimming cut 4 bases from V and 8 bases from J; bases unmatched to any gene: 2. In nucleotides, the CDR3 is TGTGCCAGCAGTGCCACAGGGGATTCACCCCTCCACTTT. Translating gives CASSATGDSPLHF. Complete variable domain (other parts from reference TRBV2 and TRBJ1-6): EPEVTQTPSHQVTQMGQEVILRCVPISNHLYFYWYRQILGQKVEFLVSFYNNEISEKSEIFDDQFSVERPDGSNFTLKIRSTKLEDSAMYFCASSATGDSPLHFGNGTRLTVT.

This sequence joins TRBV5-1 and TRBJ1-5, with 7 bases that match TRBD1. The CDR3 is made up of 16 amino acids. After removal of 4 bases from V and 0 bases from J, the junction contained 7 bases not matched to a gene. CDR1 SGHRS and CDR2 YFSETQ come from the germline V gene. CDR3 residues: CASSPGQPYSNQPQHF. The DNA for the CDR3 is TGCGCCAGCAGCCCGGGACAGCCGTATAGCAATCAGCCCCAGCATTTT.

This clone was detected only once. The genes are TRBV15 and TRBJ2-5; 12 nucleotides align to TRBD2. The CDR3 has 17 residues. The germline V gene encodes CDR1 LNHNV and CDR2 YYDKDF (reference sequence). V lost 1 base and J lost 3; bases outside the gene matches: 6. The CDR3 is CATSRAGTSGPKETQYF. DNA of the CDR3: TGTGCCACCAGCAGAGCCGGGACTAGCGGGCCAAAAGAGACCCAGTACTTC.

The V and J genes are TRBV4-3 and TRBJ2-7, with 10 bases that match TRBD1. Unmatched junction bases numbered 6, after V lost 5 bases and J lost 2 bases. Germline V gene sequence: CDR1 LGHNA, CDR2 YSLEER. This CDR3 is built from 15 residues. The CDR3 here is CASSSGQGRAYEQYF. CDR3 coding DNA: TGCGCCAGCAGCTCGGGACAGGGGAGGGCCTACGAGCAGTACTTC.

The J gene is TRBJ1-5, the V gene TRBV6-2 or TRBV6-3, with 7 bases lining up with TRBD1. The CDR3 loop spans 17 amino acids. The V and J ends lost 2 bases and 3 bases, in that order; junction bases with no gene match: 10. Germline CDR1 and CDR2: MNHEY and SVGEGT. The CDR3 DNA follows: TGTGCCAGCAGTTACGGTTCCGGAGGGGGCATCAATCAGCCCCAGCATTTT. As protein: CASSYGSGGGINQPQHF.

The gene calls are TRBV18 and TRBJ1-2, with D maybe TRBD1 (6 bases). This CDR3 has 13 amino acids. The V end lost 4 bases, the J end lost 4 bases, and 10 bases lay between the germline ends. Germline assignment: CDR1 KGHSH and CDR2 LQKENI. Here the CDR3 DNA reads TGTGCCAGCTCACTGCAGGGGACCTATGGCTACACCTTC. It specifies CASSLQGTYGYTF.

This clone has more than one count but fewer than ten. The gene calls are TRBV7-3 and TRBJ1-1, with no clear D. This CDR3 spans 13 amino acids. Trimming shortened V by 3 bases and J by 1 base, and 6 bases separated the two germline ends. Germline CDR1 SGHTA, CDR2 FQGTGA. The CDR3 coding sequence is TGTGCCAGCAGCTTCACAGCGAACACTGAAGCTTTCTTT. Residues: CASSFTANTEAFF.

This chain connects TRBV28 to TRBJ2-1; 11 bases agree with TRBD2. CDR1 is MDHEN and CDR2 is SYDVKM in the germline V gene. The CDR3 has 15 amino acids. The V gene end was trimmed by 7 bases and the J gene end by 8 bases; junction bases not matched to a gene: 10. The CDR3 reads CASISSSGRRYEQFF. CDR3 coding DNA: TGTGCCAGCATTTCTTCTAGCGGGAGGAGGTATGAGCAGTTCTTC. Full variable domain (remainder filled in from reference TRBV28 and TRBJ2-1): DVKVTQSSRYLVKRTGEKVFLECVQDMDHENMFWYRQDPGLGLRLIYFSYDVKMKEKGDIPEGYSVSREKKERFSLILESASTNQTSMYLCASISSSGRRYEQFFGPGTRLTVL.

The chain links TRBV4-3 to TRBJ2-3; D is undetermined. Germline V gene sequence: CDR1 LGHNA, CDR2 YSLEER. This CDR3 region has 13 residues. V lost 2 bases and J lost 8, with 11 bases in between. CDR3 sequence (DNA): TGCGCCAGCAGCCAAAGGATCACGGGTACGCAGTATTTT. This gives the protein CASSQRITGTQYF.

The chain links TRBV19 to TRBJ2-4; possible D gene TRBD1, 5 bases. Trimming cost V 1 base and J 0 bases, with 13 bases left between them. The CDR3 consists of 17 residues. Germline loops: CDR1 LNHDA, CDR2 SQIVND (reference sequence). The CDR3 reads CASSIASGPIAKNIQYF. CDR3 coding DNA: TGTGCCAGTAGTATAGCTTCAGGGCCCATAGCCAAAAACATTCAGTACTTC.

The V and J genes are TRBV7-9 and TRBJ1-1, with 7 positions matching TRBD1. CDR1 SEHNR and CDR2 FQNEAQ come from the germline V gene (reference sequence). V dropped 7 bases and J dropped 1; count of bases not matched to a gene: 9. CDR3 length: 15 residues. CDR3 residues: CASTSRGVSNTEAFF. Here the CDR3 DNA reads TGTGCCAGCACCTCCAGGGGGGTTTCGAACACTGAAGCTTTCTTT.

This clone was counted once. In nucleotides, the CDR3 is TGTGCCAGCAGCTTAGGAGATTTCTATGGCTACACCTTC. It specifies CASSLGDFYGYTF. The chain has TRBV7-6 and TRBJ1-2; D is unresolved. Trimming shortened V by 1 base and J by 4 bases, and 7 bases separated the two germline ends. The CDR3 sequence is 13 residues long. Germline loops: CDR1 SGHVS, CDR2 FNYEAQ. Looking up the rest from reference TRBV7-6 and TRBJ1-2 gives the full variable domain: GAGVSQSPRYKVTKRGQDVALRCDPISGHVSLYWYRQALGQGPEFLTYFNYEAQQDKSGLPNDRFSAERPEGSISTLTIQRTEQRDSAMYRCASSLGDFYGYTFGSGTRLTVV.

The V gene is TRBV4-2, the J gene TRBJ2-2; D may be TRBD2 (6 bases). The CDR3 has 14 amino acids. Trimming took 3 bases from V and 7 from J, leaving 12 bases between them. Germline V CDR1 and CDR2: LGHNA, YNFKEQ. CDR3 loop: CASSHPGEVGELFF. Here the CDR3 DNA reads TGTGCCAGCAGCCACCCGGGGGAGGTCGGGGAGCTGTTTTTT.

The gene calls are TRBV11-2 and TRBJ2-1, with TRBD2 identical over 9 bases. V dropped 1 base and J dropped 7; count of bases not matched to a gene: 8. Germline CDR1 SGHAT, CDR2 FQNNGV. CDR3 length equals 16 residues. CDR3 nucleotides: TGTGCCAGCAGCTTAGTTGTTAGCGGGGGTCAGAATGAGCAGTTCTTC. Protein sequence: CASSLVVSGGQNEQFF. Filled out from reference TRBV11-2 and TRBJ2-1, the complete variable domain reads EAGVAQSPRYKIIEKRQSVAFWCNPISGHATLYWYQQILGQGPKLLIQFQNNGVVDDSQLPKDRFSAERLKGVDSTLKIQPAKLEDSAVYLCASSLVVSGGQNEQFFGPGTRLTVL.

The rearrangement links TRBV7-2 to TRBJ1-2, with 8 bases matching TRBD1. The germline V gene encodes CDR1 SGHTA and CDR2 FQGNSA. CDR3 length: 14 residues. V gave up 4 bases and J gave up 7 bases; unmatched junction bases: 8. The CDR3 loop reads CASSSGQGRFGYTF. CDR3 in DNA: TGTGCCAGCAGCTCTGGACAGGGTCGTTTTGGCTACACCTTC.

The chain carries TRBV14 and TRBJ2-3; 7 bases agree with TRBD2. Per the germline V gene, CDR1 is SGHDN and CDR2 is FVKESK. Trimming took 1 base from V and 1 from J; bases not matched to a gene: 5. This CDR3 is 16 amino acids long. In DNA, the CDR3 is TGTGCCAGCAGCCAAGGGTGGCTAGCGGGCACAGATACGCAGTATTTT. It is translated as CASSQGWLAGTDTQYF.

This rearrangement joins TRBV6-2 or TRBV6-3 to TRBJ2-7, with 10 bases identical to TRBD1. There are 14 residues in the CDR3. The J segment lost 4 bases and the V segment lost 5 bases, leaving 5 bases of the junction unmatched. The germline gives CDR1 MNHEY, CDR2 SVGEGT. CDR3 sequence reads: CASSRDRGTYEQYF. For the CDR3, the DNA is TGTGCCAGCAGTCGGGACAGGGGCACGTACGAGCAGTACTTC.

The table lists this clone with a few counts. J is TRBJ2-3 and V is TRBV5-1, with D unresolved. V lost 2 bases to trimming and J lost 0 bases, with 10 bases between them. The CDR3 is 15 amino acids. The germline V gene encodes CDR1 SGHRS and CDR2 YFSETQ. CDR3 sequence: CASSLQSPSTDTQYF. Written as DNA, the CDR3 is TGCGCCAGCAGCTTACAGAGCCCCAGCACAGATACGCAGTATTTT.

V and J are TRBV28 and TRBJ2-7; TRBD1 might be the D (6 bases). The CDR3 runs 15 residues. CDR1 MDHEN and CDR2 SYDVKM come from the germline V gene. V gave up 4 bases and J gave up 5 bases, with 18 bases separating them. CDR3 in DNA: TGTGCCAGCAGTTCTCCCGGAACAGGGTTCCACGAGCAGTACTTC. Protein product: CASSSPGTGFHEQYF.

This clone was seen just once. The CDR3 loop reads CASSLGDSSGPQHF. The CDR3, as DNA: TGTGCCAGCAGCTTGGGGGACAGTTCAGGGCCCCAGCATTTT. The chain uses TRBV5-4 and TRBJ1-5, with 7 bases fitting TRBD1. The CDR3 runs to 14 residues. Germline CDR1 reads SGHNT; CDR2 reads YYREEE (reference sequence). Trimming removed 0 bases from V and 9 bases from J; junction bases left unmatched: 6.

This chain connects TRBV3-1 (or the pseudogene TRBV3-2) to TRBJ1-5; D is uncertain. With 1 base removed from V and 7 bases from J, the gap between germline ends came to 11 bases. The CDR3 extends over 14 amino acids. CDR1 and CDR2 from the germline V gene are LGHDT and YNNKEL (reference sequence). The CDR3 region is CASSQGEGRQPQHF. The CDR3, as DNA: TGTGCCAGCAGCCAAGGGGAGGGCCGGCAGCCCCAGCATTTT.

This chain joins TRBV5-1 and TRBJ1-2, with 11 bases aligning to TRBD1. With V trimmed by 2 bases and J by 2 bases, 8 bases remained unmatched. Germline V gene lookup returns CDR1 SGHRS and CDR2 YFSETQ. The CDR3 runs to 17 residues. In DNA form, the CDR3 reads TGCGCCAGCAGCTTCGGGACAGGGGGTGCCAAAAACTATGGCTACACCTTC. Protein product: CASSFGTGGAKNYGYTF.

V and J are TRBV7-3 and TRBJ2-1; 13 nucleotides agree with TRBD2. The CDR3 loop spans 15 amino acids. Trimming at V came to 5 bases and at J to 8 bases, leaving 6 bases not matched to a gene. Germline values: CDR1 SGHTA, CDR2 FQGTGA. CDR3 region: CASSTSGGGLYEQFF. The DNA of the CDR3 is TGTGCCAGCAGCACTAGCGGGGGGGGTTTGTATGAGCAGTTCTTC.